This entry describes one T cell receptor beta chain. In the source study's methods: Reference gene primers were amplified, and this amplification served to estimate nucleated cell counts. Produced via immunoSEQ multiplex PCR; TCRdb's table is partial and in-frame only. V and J calls and clone size come straight from that table; D and trimming were deduced from the DNA. The profile shows 210,000 or so clones, 83% of them singletons. The source of the sample is a study of blood T cell repertoires in COVID-19. Study-level background: Samples taken during acute and convalescent COVID-19 were collected in the United States, Italy and Spain. T cells, B-cell-depleted T cells, or PBMCs provided the cDNA or gDNA that served as material.

Categorization into cohorts depended on clinical history that participants reported. Specimen: PBMCs or T cells enriched from blood (not recorded which). This TCR came from a woman between 45 and 65 years old who had been exposed to COVID-19.

CDR3 coding DNA: TGTGCCATCAGTGAGGCTACAGGGGGCCCTCAGCCCCAGCATTTT. Its protein product is CAISEATGGPQPQHF. The V call is TRBV10-3, the J call TRBJ1-5, with 9 positions matching TRBD1. Germline loops: CDR1 ENHRY, CDR2 SYGVKD. V trimming: 2 bases; J trimming: 6 bases; junction bases outside the gene matches: 5. The CDR3 spans 15 residues.